This is a list of T cell receptor beta chains from one sample in a study of regulatory T cells in long-lasting Graves disease. TCRdb re-called the multiplex PCR reads through MiXCR, storing one row per CDR3 protein. The repertoire holds approximately 490,000 distinct CDR3 sequences, with around 15% as singletons. This sample was also put to use in a study of T cells in Graves' hyperthyroidism and ophthalmopathy.

The input for sequencing was peripheral blood mononuclear cells (PBMCs), taken at new diagnosis, from a patient treated with antithyroid drugs. The receptors stem from a man aged 35 to 55 with Graves disease. CDR3s include the opening cysteine and the closing phenylalanine or tryptophan. Each record gives: V gene, CDR3 length, J gene, clone size, D gene, CDR3 protein, CDR3 DNA. The D gene is left open where the match is weak. Some rows mark clone size as missing; the rest say once, few, many or name a class of expanded clone.

TRBV5-4	16	TRBJ2-1	many	TRBD2	CASTETSGRALREQFF	TGTGCCAGCACCGAAACTAGCGGGAGGGCCCTCCGGGAGCAGTTCTTC
TRBV12-3/TRBV12-4	15	TRBJ1-2	few	.	CASSFFGRPGYGYTF	TGTGCCAGCAGTTTTTTTGGCCGGCCTGGGTATGGCTACACCTTC
TRBV7-2	16	TRBJ2-1	many	.	CASSPRWGADYNEQFF	TGTGCCAGCAGCCCCCGGTGGGGGGCTGACTACAATGAGCAGTTCTTC
TRBV5-1	14	TRBJ2-2	.	.	CASGGSSAPGELSF	TGCGCCAGCGGGGGAAGTAGTGCTCCCGGGGAGCTGTCTTTT
TRBV27	14	TRBJ2-7	many	TRBD1	CASSLGQAEYEQYF	TGTGCCAGCAGTTTGGGACAGGCGGAATACGAGCAGTACTTC
TRBV7-2	15	TRBJ2-1	.	TRBD1	CASSIHRTGHNEQFF	TGTGCCAGCAGCATTCACCGGACAGGGCACAATGAGCAGTTCTTC
TRBV27	11	TRBJ2-5	.	.	CASSKGETQYF	TGTGCCAGCAGCAAGGGGGAGACCCAGTACTTC
TRBV29-1	12	TRBJ2-5	few	.	CSVSYTQETQYF	TGCAGCGTTTCTTATACCCAAGAGACCCAGTACTTC
TRBV9	14	TRBJ1-3	many	TRBD1	CASSVTGAGNTIYF	TGTGCCAGCAGTGTGACAGGGGCTGGAAACACCATATATTTT
TRBV28	18	TRBJ1-1	few	.	CASGHWAGLPLMNTEAFF	TGTGCCAGCGGACACTGGGCAGGACTCCCTCTCATGAACACTGAAGCTTTCTTT
TRBV30	15	TRBJ1-1	many	TRBD1	CAWSVLGTANTEAFF	TGTGCCTGGAGTGTACTGGGGACAGCGAACACTGAAGCTTTCTTT
TRBV20-1	11	TRBJ2-1	many	.	CSASPVDEQFF	TGCAGTGCTAGCCCCGTGGATGAGCAGTTCTTC
TRBV28	13	TRBJ2-7	many	.	CASRRALAHEQYF	TGTGCCTCCCGTAGAGCGCTAGCTCACGAGCAGTACTTC
TRBV15	15	TRBJ1-5	few	TRBD1	CATSREGQLNQPLHF	TGTGCCACCAGCAGAGAGGGACAGCTAAATCAGCCCCTGCATTTT
TRBV7-6	12	TRBJ2-1	few	TRBD2	CASSHSGSEQFF	TGTGCCAGCAGCCATAGCGGGAGTGAGCAGTTCTTC
TRBV12-3/TRBV12-4	13	TRBJ1-1	.	.	CASSYPRSRAAFF	TGTGCCAGCAGTTACCCCCGGTCACGTGCCGCTTTCTTT
TRBV9	16	TRBJ2-1	.	TRBD2	CASSARLASGPGEQFF	TGTGCCAGCAGCGCCCGACTAGCTTCGGGCCCGGGGGAGCAGTTCTTC
TRBV7-8	15	TRBJ2-7	.	.	CASSVAGTRIYEQYF	TGTGCCAGCAGCGTCGCCGGGACACGGATCTACGAGCAGTACTTC
TRBV28	15	TRBJ2-4	many	TRBD2	CASSSPGLAVNIQYF	TGTGCCAGCAGTTCTCCGGGACTAGCTGTAAACATTCAGTACTTC
TRBV11-2	18	TRBJ2-1	many	TRBD2	CASSLLQRGRSSYNEQFF	TGTGCCAGCAGCTTACTTCAGCGGGGACGAAGCTCCTACAATGAGCAGTTCTTC
TRBV29-1	15	TRBJ2-3	many	TRBD2	CSVSPKAGGTDTQYF	TGCAGCGTTTCCCCGAAAGCGGGGGGGACAGATACGCAGTATTTT
TRBV9	13	TRBJ1-5	many	.	CASSAESDQPQHF	TGTGCCAGCAGCGCGGAGAGTGATCAGCCCCAGCATTTT
TRBV20-1	11	TRBJ2-3	many	.	CSARVGDTQYF	TGCAGTGCTAGGGTCGGGGATACGCAGTATTTT
TRBV28	12	TRBJ1-2	many	.	CASSARFYGYTF	TGTGCCAGCAGTGCACGGTTCTATGGCTACACCTTC
TRBV7-2	15	TRBJ2-7	few	TRBD2	CASSPLLGLYYEQYF	TGTGCCAGCAGCCCCCTTTTGGGACTATACTACGAGCAGTACTTC
TRBV20-1	14	TRBJ2-5	many	TRBD2	CSARDIGRAETQYF	TGCAGTGCTAGAGATATCGGGAGGGCTGAGACCCAGTACTTC
TRBV6-1	14	TRBJ2-1	many	.	CASIPSTAYNEQFF	TGTGCCAGCATCCCCTCTACTGCCTACAATGAGCAGTTCTTC
TRBV27	13	TRBJ2-5	.	TRBD2	CASSLKTGGTQYF	TGTGCCAGCAGTTTAAAAACGGGGGGGACCCAGTACTTC
TRBV18	15	TRBJ2-7	many	TRBD2	CASSPGLLGLEEQYF	TGTGCCAGCTCACCGGGACTACTAGGCTTAGAGGAGCAGTACTTC
TRBV7-8	16	TRBJ2-2	.	.	CASSPRWDGNTGELFF	TGTGCCAGCAGCCCACGTTGGGACGGAAACACCGGGGAGCTGTTTTTT
TRBV6-1	15	TRBJ2-1	.	.	CASSPDWATYNEQFF	TGTGCCAGCAGCCCGGACTGGGCTACCTACAATGAGCAGTTCTTC
TRBV9	15	TRBJ2-1	few	.	CASSVAGRTYNEQFF	TGTGCCAGCAGCGTAGCGGGCCGCACCTACAATGAGCAGTTCTTC
TRBV6-1	14	TRBJ2-7	.	TRBD1	CASSNRGDVYEQYF	TGTGCCAGCAGCAACAGGGGGGATGTGTACGAGCAGTACTTC
TRBV9	14	TRBJ2-3	.	.	CASNMGVNTDTQYF	TGTGCCAGCAACATGGGGGTAAACACAGATACGCAGTATTTT
TRBV28	14	TRBJ2-1	many	.	CASSFGRINNEQFF	TGTGCCAGCAGTTTTGGACGGATAAACAATGAGCAGTTCTTC
TRBV12-3/TRBV12-4	13	TRBJ1-2	.	.	CASRRGGGAGYTF	TGTGCCAGCAGACGGGGGGGGGGGGCTGGCTACACCTTC
TRBV6-1	12	TRBJ1-2	few	.	CASSGRHYGYTF	TGTGCCAGCAGCGGCAGACACTATGGCTACACCTTC
TRBV5-1	15	TRBJ2-7	many	TRBD2	CASSLVVAGNYEQYF	TGCGCCAGCAGCTTGGTGGTAGCGGGGAACTACGAGCAGTACTTC
TRBV6-1	16	TRBJ2-2	.	.	CASSEAPGALTGELFF	TGTGCCAGCAGTGAAGCCCCAGGGGCTCTCACCGGGGAGCTGTTTTTT
TRBV4-1	14	TRBJ2-7	many	TRBD2	CASSQGTGGDEQYF	TGCGCCAGCAGCCAGGGGACGGGAGGGGACGAGCAGTACTTC
TRBV24-1	14	TRBJ2-7	.	.	CATSDPGISHEQYF	TGTGCCACCAGTGATCCAGGTATAAGCCACGAGCAGTACTTC
TRBV10-3	15	TRBJ1-5	.	.	CAISAVGGSGQPQHF	TGTGCCATCAGTGCAGTCGGGGGATCGGGGCAGCCCCAGCATTTT
TRBV7-9	17	TRBJ2-5	many	TRBD2	CASSPPRTSGRKETQYF	TGTGCCAGCAGCCCACCCCGGACTAGCGGGAGAAAAGAGACCCAGTACTTC
TRBV6-1	15	TRBJ2-7	few	.	CASSPPGLGTYEQYF	TGTGCCAGCAGTCCCCCGGGACTGGGCACCTACGAGCAGTACTTC
TRBV6-1	15	TRBJ1-1	many	.	CASRETGGLNTEAFF	TGTGCCAGCAGGGAGACCGGGGGGTTGAACACTGAAGCTTTCTTT
TRBV18	15	TRBJ1-1	many	TRBD1	CASSPEGTANTEAFF	TGTGCCAGCTCACCGGAAGGGACAGCTAACACTGAAGCTTTCTTT
TRBV12-3/TRBV12-4	13	TRBJ2-7	many	TRBD1	CASSTGTGGEQYF	TGTGCCAGCAGCACCGGGACAGGGGGCGAGCAGTACTTC
TRBV7-9	15	TRBJ2-1	many	.	CASSLAKEGAYEQFF	TGTGCCAGCAGCTTAGCGAAGGAGGGGGCATATGAGCAGTTCTTC
TRBV18	17	TRBJ2-5	few	.	CASSPPGRISKGETQYF	TGTGCCAGCTCACCACCGGGGAGGATTTCTAAGGGGGAGACCCAGTACTTC
TRBV28	14	TRBJ1-5	many	.	CASSFGSFNQPQHF	TGTGCCAGCAGTTTCGGCAGCTTCAATCAGCCCCAGCATTTT
TRBV28	14	TRBJ2-5	.	TRBD1	CAGRDRGQGETQYF	TGTGCCGGCCGGGACAGGGGGCAAGGAGAGACCCAGTACTTC
TRBV12-5	20	TRBJ2-1	few	TRBD2	CASGLLWTSGKSSSYNEQFF	TGTGCTAGTGGTTTGCTCTGGACTAGCGGGAAGTCGAGCTCCTACAATGAGCAGTTCTTC
TRBV10-3	12	TRBJ2-7	few	.	CAISPVDYEQYF	TGTGCCATCAGCCCTGTAGACTACGAGCAGTACTTC